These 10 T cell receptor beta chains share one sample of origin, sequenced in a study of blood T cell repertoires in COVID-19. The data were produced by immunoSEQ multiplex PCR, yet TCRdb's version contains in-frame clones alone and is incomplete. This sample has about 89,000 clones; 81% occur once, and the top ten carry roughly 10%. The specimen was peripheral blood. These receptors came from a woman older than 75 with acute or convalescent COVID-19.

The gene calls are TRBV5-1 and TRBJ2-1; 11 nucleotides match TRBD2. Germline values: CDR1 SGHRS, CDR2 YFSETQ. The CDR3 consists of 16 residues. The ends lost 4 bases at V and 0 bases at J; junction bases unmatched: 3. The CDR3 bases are TGCGCCAGCAGCCAACTAGCGGGGGACTCCTACAATGAGCAGTTCTTC. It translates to CASSQLAGDSYNEQFF.

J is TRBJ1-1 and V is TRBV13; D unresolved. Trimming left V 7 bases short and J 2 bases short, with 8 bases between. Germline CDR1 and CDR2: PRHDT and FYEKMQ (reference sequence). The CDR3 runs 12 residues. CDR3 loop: CASKTGNTEAFF. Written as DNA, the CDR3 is TGTGCCAGCAAAACGGGTAACACTGAAGCTTTCTTT.

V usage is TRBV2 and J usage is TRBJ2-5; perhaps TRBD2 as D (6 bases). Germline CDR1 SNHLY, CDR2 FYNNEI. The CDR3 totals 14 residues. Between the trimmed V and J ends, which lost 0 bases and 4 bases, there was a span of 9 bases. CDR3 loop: CASSEAGLPETQYF. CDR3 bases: TGTGCCAGCAGTGAAGCGGGACTCCCAGAGACCCAGTACTTC.

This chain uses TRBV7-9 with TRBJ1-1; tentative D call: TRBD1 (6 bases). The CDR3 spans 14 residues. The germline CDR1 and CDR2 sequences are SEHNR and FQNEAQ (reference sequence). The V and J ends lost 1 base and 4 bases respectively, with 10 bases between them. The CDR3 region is CASSLVAGATEAFF. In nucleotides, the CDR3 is TGTGCCAGCAGCTTAGTGGCAGGGGCCACTGAAGCTTTCTTT.

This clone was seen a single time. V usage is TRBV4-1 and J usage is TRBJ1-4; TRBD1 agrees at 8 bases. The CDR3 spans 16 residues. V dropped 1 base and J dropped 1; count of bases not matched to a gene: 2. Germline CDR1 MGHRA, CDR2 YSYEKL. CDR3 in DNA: TGCGCCAGCAGCCAAGGGACAGGGTTAACTAATGAAAAACTGTTTTTT. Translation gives CASSQGTGLTNEKLFF.

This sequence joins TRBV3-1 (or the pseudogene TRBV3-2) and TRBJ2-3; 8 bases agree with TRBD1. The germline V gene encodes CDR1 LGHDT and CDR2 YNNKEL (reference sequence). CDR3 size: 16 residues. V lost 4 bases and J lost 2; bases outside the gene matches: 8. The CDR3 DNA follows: TGTGCCAGCAGCCTCGGACAGGGAGGTCTCACAGATACGCAGTATTTT. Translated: CASSLGQGGLTDTQYF.

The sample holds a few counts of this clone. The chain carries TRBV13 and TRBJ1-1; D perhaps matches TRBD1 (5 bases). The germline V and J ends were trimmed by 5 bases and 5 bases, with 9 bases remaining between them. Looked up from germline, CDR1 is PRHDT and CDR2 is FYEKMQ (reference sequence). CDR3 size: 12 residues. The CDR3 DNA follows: TGTGCCAGCAGCCAACCAGGGACTGAAGCTTTCTTT. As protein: CASSQPGTEAFF.

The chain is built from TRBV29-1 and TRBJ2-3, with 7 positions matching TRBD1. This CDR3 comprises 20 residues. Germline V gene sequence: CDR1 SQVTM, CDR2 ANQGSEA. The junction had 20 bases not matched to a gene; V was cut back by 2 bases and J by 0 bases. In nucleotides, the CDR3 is TGCAGCGTTGAATCATCGGGGTCCGACCGGGACAGCCTTAGCACAGATACGCAGTATTTT. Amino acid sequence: CSVESSGSDRDSLSTDTQYF.

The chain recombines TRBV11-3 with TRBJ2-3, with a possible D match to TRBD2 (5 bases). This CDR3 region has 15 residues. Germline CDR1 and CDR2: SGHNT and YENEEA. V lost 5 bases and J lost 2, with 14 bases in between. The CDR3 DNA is TGTGCCAGCAGCCGTTTGCCGGGGAACACAGATACGCAGTATTTT. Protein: CASSRLPGNTDTQYF.

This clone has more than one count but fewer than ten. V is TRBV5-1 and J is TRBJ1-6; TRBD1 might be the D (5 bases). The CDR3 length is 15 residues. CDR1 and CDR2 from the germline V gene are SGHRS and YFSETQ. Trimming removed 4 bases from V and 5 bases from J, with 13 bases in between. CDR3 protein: CASSARQQDNSPLHF. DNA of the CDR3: TGCGCCAGCAGCGCTCGACAGCAGGATAATTCACCCCTCCACTTT.